The 29 T cell receptor beta chains below come from one sample, sequenced in a study of identical twins. TCRdb re-derived calls from the 5' RACE reads in MiXCR, one entry per CDR3 protein. In the table there are a few hundred thousand distinct CDR3 sequences, around a tenth of which are singletons. This sample also appeared in a second study, on yellow fever vaccine responses in identical twins.

Input material: PBMCs. These receptors were obtained from a woman aged 18-29 years in good health.

This clonotype has more than one count but fewer than ten. This chain links TRBV7-9 with TRBJ1-1; D uncertain. The V end lost 5 bases, the J end lost 0 bases, and 7 bases lay between the germline ends. The CDR3 runs 13 residues. Germline CDR1 SEHNR, CDR2 FQNEAQ (reference sequence). The CDR3 region is CASSPAMNTEAFF. CDR3 nucleotide sequence: TGTGCCAGCAGCCCGGCCATGAACACTGAAGCTTTCTTT.

This clonotype was picked up many times. V and J are TRBV20-1 and TRBJ2-3; D call uncertain. This CDR3 is 13 amino acids long. V was shortened by 6 bases and J by 3 bases, with 13 bases between the two germline ends. Germline V gene sequence: CDR1 DFQATT, CDR2 SNEGSKA (reference sequence). The CDR3 nucleotides read TGCAGTGCCATCGGAACAGCGACAGATACGCAGTATTTT. Translation: CSAIGTATDTQYF.

This clonotype has at least ten counts. The V and J genes are TRBV28 and TRBJ2-1; D is perhaps TRBD2 (6 bases). CDR3 length: 18 amino acids. CDR1 is MDHEN and CDR2 is SYDVKM in the germline V gene. The V gene lost 3 bases and the J gene lost 4 bases, with 22 bases spanning the gap. CDR3 sequence: CASSFPGRPAQGYNEQFF. CDR3 coding DNA: TGTGCCAGCAGTTTCCCAGGGAGGCCCGCCCAAGGGTACAATGAGCAGTTCTTC.

This clonotype has just one count. One end of the junction varies from germline; a read error may be responsible. V gene TRBV24-1 combines with J gene TRBJ2-4, with a weak D call TRBD1 (6 bases). Germline V gene data show CDR1 as KGHDR and CDR2 as SFDVKD. The CDR3 totals 15 residues. The CDR3 spells CATSGGSGAKNIHYF. CDR3 bases: TGTGCCACCAGTGGGGGGTCAGGGGCCAAAAACATTCACTACTTC.

Details on this clonotype: Since no conserved phenylalanine or tryptophan closes the CDR3, a read error is the likely cause. This chain links TRBV13 with TRBJ2-1; D remains unclear. In germline, CDR1 is PRHDT, CDR2 FYEKMQ (reference sequence). This CDR3 has 15 residues. V was cut by 2 bases and J by 0 bases, with 8 bases left in between. The CDR3 coding sequence is TGTGCCAGCAGCTTAAATCATTTCTCCTACAATGAGCAGTTCCTC. Translating it yields CASSLNHFSYNEQFL.

This clonotype was counted a few times. The chain uses TRBV12-3 or TRBV12-4 and TRBJ2-3, with 14 bases matching TRBD2. The CDR3 spans 15 residues. V was pared by 6 bases and J by 4 bases, with 3 bases of the junction left unmatched. CDR3 sequence: CASRRGLAGADTQYF. The CDR3 DNA reads TGTGCCAGCAGGCGGGGACTAGCGGGAGCAGATACGCAGTATTTT.

This clonotype was counted many times. Here the CDR3 DNA reads TGTGCCAGCAGTGACTCAAGCGTGAATGAGCAGTTCTTC. Translated, it gives CASSDSSVNEQFF. V and J are TRBV6-4 and TRBJ2-1; D gene uncertain. With 0 bases removed from V and 7 bases from J, the gap between germline ends came to 7 bases. Per germline, CDR1 MRHNA and CDR2 SNTAGT. CDR3 length: 13 residues.

Ten or more counts support this clonotype. The chain joins TRBV6-2 or TRBV6-3 to TRBJ1-2, with D hard to call. CDR1 is MNHEY and CDR2 is SVGEGT in the germline V gene. The V gene lost 5 bases and the J gene lost 3 bases, with 13 bases spanning the gap. The CDR3 contains 14 residues. CDR3 sequence: CASSRGRGDYGYTF. The CDR3 DNA sequence: TGTGCCAGCAGTCGCGGGCGCGGCGACTATGGCTACACCTTC.

This clonotype was recorded a few times. V and J are TRBV20-1 and TRBJ2-4, with TRBD1 identical over 7 bases. The CDR3 is 13 amino acids. Per germline, CDR1 DFQATT and CDR2 SNEGSKA (reference sequence). V was pared by 1 base and J by 5 bases, with 2 bases of the junction left unmatched. This CDR3 is CSARGDRENIQYF. The CDR3 DNA follows: TGCAGTGCTAGAGGGGACAGAGAAAACATTCAGTACTTC.

This clonotype was counted at least ten times. The chain couples TRBV29-1 to TRBJ2-2; D possibly corresponds to TRBD1 (5 bases). V was cut by 6 bases and J by 1 base, with 12 bases left in between. CDR1 and CDR2 (germline): SQVTM, ANQGSEA. This CDR3 is built from 14 residues. The CDR3 DNA sequence: TGCAGCGTGACCAGAAGGGGGAACACCGGGGAGCTGTTTTTT. Its translation: CSVTRRGNTGELFF.

This chain links TRBV29-1 with TRBJ2-6; possibly TRBD2 for D (5 bases). V shed 3 bases and J shed 18 bases, with 15 bases lying between them. Germline V gene sequence: CDR1 SQVTM, CDR2 ANQGSEA. The CDR3 has 11 residues. The CDR3, as DNA: TGCAGCGTTGAGGAGGTCGGCCCCCGGACTTTC. It specifies CSVEEVGPRTF.

The J gene is TRBJ2-1, the V gene TRBV14; D unclear. Germline loops: CDR1 SGHDN, CDR2 FVKESK. Trimming left V 0 bases short and J 0 bases short, with 6 bases between. The CDR3 totals 15 residues. The CDR3 coding sequence is TGTGCCAGCAGCCAAGATAAGTTCTCCTACAATGAGCAGTTCTTC. Translating it yields CASSQDKFSYNEQFF.

The V and J genes are TRBV20-1 and TRBJ2-2; D is perhaps TRBD1 or TRBD2 (5 bases each). This CDR3 comprises 17 residues. Germline CDR1 reads DFQATT; CDR2 reads SNEGSKA (reference sequence). Trimming removed 0 bases from V and 2 bases from J, with 16 bases in between. The CDR3 nucleotides read TGCAGTGCTAGAGATCCCGGGGCTAGCATTAACACCGGGGAGCTGTTTTTT. This gives the protein CSARDPGASINTGELFF.

This clonotype was seen many times. The chain carries TRBV12-3 or TRBV12-4 and TRBJ2-7, with 13 bases identical to TRBD2. The CDR3 length is 15 residues. V lost 8 bases and J lost 0; bases outside the gene matches: 4. DNA for the CDR3: TGTGCCAGCGAGGGGACTAGCGGGATCTCCTACGAGCAGTACTTC. This encodes CASEGTSGISYEQYF.

The table lists this clonotype with a few counts. V is TRBV12-3 or TRBV12-4 and J is TRBJ1-1, with 9 bases aligning to TRBD1. V trimming: 5 bases; J trimming: 1 base; junction bases outside the gene matches: 8. The CDR3 is 16 residues long. The CDR3: CASSLRTGVGNTEAFF. CDR3 in DNA: TGTGCCAGCAGTCTTAGGACAGGGGTGGGGAACACTGAAGCTTTCTTT.

This clonotype showed up many times. CDR3 sequence reads: CASSADTGNTGELFF. DNA for the CDR3: TGTGCCAGCAGTGCCGATACAGGGAACACCGGGGAGCTGTTTTTT. The chain has TRBV25-1 and TRBJ2-2; D is possibly TRBD1 (5 bases). The V and J ends lost 4 bases and 1 base respectively, with 10 bases between them. There are 15 residues in the CDR3. Looked up from germline, CDR1 is MGHDK and CDR2 is SYGVNS.

This clonotype was recorded a few times. This sequence joins TRBV20-1 and TRBJ2-3; D may be TRBD1 (6 bases). Germline V gene sequence: CDR1 DFQATT, CDR2 SNEGSKA (reference sequence). CDR3 size: 13 residues. In DNA form, the CDR3 reads TGCAGCCCCCGGGACACCCGCGCAGATACGCAGTATTTT. Protein: CSPRDTRADTQYF.

This clonotype was detected ten times or more. V is TRBV24-1 and J is TRBJ2-1; D may correspond to TRBD1 or TRBD2 (5 bases each). Germline V gives CDR1 KGHDR, CDR2 SFDVKD. The germline V and J ends were trimmed by 3 bases and 0 bases, with 8 bases remaining between them. CDR3 length: 15 residues. The CDR3 reads CATSDRDLSYNEQFF. CDR3 sequence (DNA): TGTGCCACCAGTGATAGGGACCTCTCCTACAATGAGCAGTTCTTC.

Ten or more counts support this clonotype. The CDR3 protein is CSVEGWSGELFF. CDR3 DNA sequence: TGCAGCGTTGAGGGGTGGAGCGGGGAGCTGTTTTTT. V is TRBV29-1 and J is TRBJ2-2; D is unclear. The CDR3 is 12 residues long. Trimming cost V 3 bases and J 7 bases, with 9 bases left between them. Germline V lookup: CDR1 SQVTM, CDR2 ANQGSEA.

V usage is TRBV18 and J usage is TRBJ2-7; 7 nucleotides match TRBD1. V lost 4 bases to trimming and J lost 2 bases; unmatched junction nucleotides: 8. The CDR3 loop spans 15 amino acids. Germline CDR1 and CDR2: KGHSH and LQKENI. The CDR3 loop is CASSRGGKVPYEQYF. The CDR3 DNA reads as TGTGCCAGCTCACGAGGGGGCAAGGTCCCCTACGAGCAGTACTTC.

This clonotype was recorded a few times. This chain connects TRBV29-1 to TRBJ2-3; D is unclear. This CDR3 is built from 13 residues. V was shortened by 5 bases and J by 0 bases, with 9 bases between the two germline ends. In germline, CDR1 is SQVTM, CDR2 ANQGSEA. CDR3: CSVFPDSTDTQYF. CDR3 nucleotides: TGCAGCGTTTTCCCGGACAGCACAGATACGCAGTATTTT.

The chain is built from TRBV27 and TRBJ2-3; maybe TRBD2 (6 bases). The CDR3 runs to 15 residues. The V end was cut by 3 bases, the J end by 4 bases, with 14 bases between. From germline, CDR1 is MNHEY and CDR2 SMNVEV (reference sequence). The CDR3 is CASSFWVGGADTQYF. CDR3 bases: TGTGCCAGCAGTTTTTGGGTGGGAGGCGCAGATACGCAGTATTTT.

This clonotype occurred a few times. The chain links TRBV28 to TRBJ2-7; D is ambiguous. The CDR3 has 15 residues. Per the germline V gene, CDR1 is MDHEN and CDR2 is SYDVKM. With 5 bases removed from V and 0 bases from J, the gap between germline ends came to 14 bases. The CDR3 bases are TGTGCCAGCAGTCAGCAGGTTTCAAGCTCCTACGAGCAGTACTTC. Protein: CASSQQVSSSYEQYF.

This clonotype was seen many times. V and J are TRBV12-3 or TRBV12-4 and TRBJ2-5; 13 bases fit TRBD2. This CDR3 is built from 15 residues. V dropped 5 bases and J dropped 7; count of bases not matched to a gene: 7. CDR3 coding DNA: TGTGCCAGCAGTGAGACTAGCGGGGGGATCACGACCCAGTACTTC. Amino acid sequence: CASSETSGGITTQYF.

J is TRBJ2-7 and V is TRBV9, with a tentative D call TRBD1 (5 bases). The CDR3 is 14 amino acids. Germline values: CDR1 SGDLS, CDR2 YYNGEE. V dropped 0 bases and J dropped 1 base, with 8 bases sitting between them. The CDR3 here is CASSVGGRSYEQYF. In DNA form, the CDR3 reads TGTGCCAGCAGCGTAGGGGGCAGATCCTACGAGCAGTACTTC. Supplemented by reference TRBV9 and TRBJ2-7, the full variable domain reads DSGVTQTPKHLITATGQRVTLRCSPRSGDLSVYWYQQSLDQGLQFLIQYYNGEERAKGNILERFSAQQFPDLHSELNLSSLELGDSALYFCASSVGGRSYEQYFGPGTRLTVT.

The gene calls are TRBV27 and TRBJ2-1; 10 nucleotides agree with TRBD2. V dropped 7 bases and J dropped 9; count of bases not matched to a gene: 6. The CDR3 extends over 13 amino acids. CDR1 and CDR2 (germline): MNHEY, SMNVEV (reference sequence). The CDR3 region is CASKASGRTEQFF. CDR3 DNA sequence: TGTGCCAGCAAGGCTAGCGGGAGAACTGAGCAGTTCTTC.

The chain couples TRBV11-2 to TRBJ2-1; D is perhaps TRBD2 (6 bases). The germline V gene has CDR1 SGHAT and CDR2 FQNNGV. V lost 3 bases and J lost 4, with 10 bases in between. This CDR3 is 14 amino acids long. The CDR3 DNA reads TGTGCCAGCAGCTTTTGGCGGGGTTACAATGAGCAGTTCTTC. This translates into CASSFWRGYNEQFF.

The chain carries TRBV7-9 and TRBJ1-1; D is possibly TRBD1 (6 bases). Germline V CDR1 and CDR2: SEHNR, FQNEAQ (reference sequence). This CDR3 is built from 14 residues. Trimming took 5 bases from V and 0 from J, leaving 10 bases between them. The CDR3 loop reads CASSLGDMNTEAFF. The CDR3 region has the DNA TGTGCCAGCAGCCTAGGGGACATGAACACTGAAGCTTTCTTT.

This clonotype was counted a few times. This chain connects TRBV11-1 to TRBJ2-1, with a possible D match to TRBD1 (6 bases). This CDR3 spans 16 amino acids. Germline CDR1 SGHAT, CDR2 FQDESV (reference sequence). V lost 5 bases to trimming and J lost 5 bases, with 19 bases between them. DNA of the CDR3: TGTGCCAGCAGCCCCCGCGAGCGGCGACAGGACAATGAGCAGTTCTTC. It encodes CASSPRERRQDNEQFF.